A selection of T cell receptor beta chains follows, all from one sample in a study of T-cell reconstitution after alpha-beta-depleted transplantation in children. Each CDR3 protein gets one entry after TCRdb re-called the PCR reads with MiXCR. The sample shows 580,000 or so distinct CDR3 sequences, under 30% of them seen only once. The sequenced sample was PBMCs, mostly from graft donor cells, obtained 360 days after TCRalphabeta/CD19-depleted stem cell transplant. The source of these receptors is a boy under two years old who had a stem cell transplant for acute myeloid leukemia, so the T cells may come from the graft donor. The CDR3 runs from the conserved cysteine through the conserved F or W. Fields, in order: J gene, D gene, V gene, clone size, CDR3 DNA, CDR3 protein. D genes are given only for firm matches. Only part of the rows carry a size: once, few, many, or a class if the clone is expanded.

TRBJ1-1,-,TRBV3-1,few,TGTGCCAGCAGCCTGCACGTGAGACCGAACACTGAAGCTTTCTTT,CASSLHVRPNTEAFF
TRBJ2-7,-,TRBV20-1,many,TGCAGTGCTAGAGATCAGGAAACCTCCTACGAGCAGTACTTC,CSARDQETSYEQYF
TRBJ1-5,-,TRBV4-1,many,TGCGCCAGCAGCCATGGAGTGAGGCAGCCCCAGCATTTT,CASSHGVRQPQHF
TRBJ1-2,-,TRBV27,many,TGTGCCAGCAGTTCGACCCCAAGTCATGGCTACACCTTC,CASSSTPSHGYTF
TRBJ1-1,-,TRBV12-3/TRBV12-4,many,TGTGCCAGCAGTTTACGGGACGGCAACACTGAAGCTTTCTTT,CASSLRDGNTEAFF
TRBJ2-7,TRBD1,TRBV10-3,-,TGTGCCATCAGCTGGAGAGGGACAGGGGGCGTAGAGCAGTACTTC,CAISWRGTGGVEQYF
TRBJ2-5,-,TRBV4-1,few,TGCGCCAGCAGCCAAAGGCCGGTCCTCCAAGAGACCCAGTACTTC,CASSQRPVLQETQYF
TRBJ1-4,-,TRBV7-7,few,TGTGCCAGCAGCCCGGGACACTCACCAGCAACTAATGAAAAACTGTTTTTT,CASSPGHSPATNEKLFF
TRBJ2-1,-,TRBV28,few,TGTGCCAGCAGTCGGACAGTTGGTGAGCAGTTCTTC,CASSRTVGEQFF
TRBJ1-1,-,TRBV6-5,-,TGTGCCAGCAGTTACGGAGGACCCTCAAAAGCTTTCTTT,CASSYGGPSKAFF
TRBJ1-4,-,TRBV5-5,many,TGTGCCAGCAGCTTGGAGGGACGGCTAACTAATGAAAAACTGTTTTTT,CASSLEGRLTNEKLFF
TRBJ2-2,TRBD2,TRBV3-1,many,TGTGCCAGCAGCCAAGCAAGCGGGGGGGCTGGGGACGGGGAGCTGTTTTTT,CASSQASGGAGDGELFF
TRBJ2-1,-,TRBV12-3/TRBV12-4,many,TGTGCCAGCAGTTACGGGACAAGTAACAATGAGCAGTTCTTC,CASSYGTSNNEQFF
TRBJ2-3,-,TRBV27,many,TGTGCCAGCATAGGGGCCAGCACAGATACGCAGTATTTT,CASIGASTDTQYF
TRBJ2-7,TRBD1,TRBV27,-,TGTGCCAGCAGTTCCATGGGACAGGGGACGGGCGAGCAGTACTTC,CASSSMGQGTGEQYF
TRBJ2-1,-,TRBV6-5,-,TGTGCCAGCAGTTACGCACAGTCCTACAATGAGCAGTTCTTC,CASSYAQSYNEQFF
TRBJ2-5,-,TRBV5-8,-,TGTGCCAGCAGCTCGGCTGGGACAGCCGGGGGAAGAGAGACCCAGTACTTC,CASSSAGTAGGRETQYF
TRBJ2-7,-,TRBV29-1,many,TGCAGCGTGGGCGTGGGGTTCTACGAGCAGTACTTC,CSVGVGFYEQYF
TRBJ2-5,TRBD1,TRBV11-2,few,TGTGCCAGCAGCCGGCGCCCTGGACAGGGGGCCGTGGAGACCCAGTACTTC,CASSRRPGQGAVETQYF
TRBJ2-5,TRBD1,TRBV27,few,TGTGCCAGCAGTTTAGCGAGAACAGGGGGCATAGAGACCCAGTACTTC,CASSLARTGGIETQYF
TRBJ2-2,-,TRBV6-5,many,TGTGCCAGCAGTTACCCCCCCGGACGGCGACCGAACACCGGGGAGCTGTTTTTT,CASSYPPGRRPNTGELFF
TRBJ2-1,TRBD2,TRBV7-2,-,TGTGCCAGCAGCTTATCCCCCACTAGCGGTGATGAGCAGTTCTTC,CASSLSPTSGDEQFF
TRBJ1-1,TRBD1,TRBV29-1,-,TGCAGCGTTGGACCGGACAGGGTGGACACTGAAGCTTTCTTT,CSVGPDRVDTEAFF
TRBJ2-5,-,TRBV5-8,-,TGTGCCAGCAGCTTTGAGGGCCGGGGCCTACAAGAGACCCAGTACTTC,CASSFEGRGLQETQYF
TRBJ2-1,TRBD1,TRBV29-1,-,TGCAGCGTTGAGTCGACAGGGGGCAATGAGCAGTTCTTC,CSVESTGGNEQFF
TRBJ2-5,-,TRBV7-8,few,TGTGCCAGCAGCGCCCGTTTGGCCCAGTACTTC,CASSARLAQYF
TRBJ2-1,TRBD1,TRBV12-3/TRBV12-4,few,TGTGCCAGCAGTCAGGGACAGAACAATGAGCAGTTCTTC,CASSQGQNNEQFF
TRBJ1-2,TRBD1,TRBV6-5,-,TGTGCCAGCAGTTATGCCTGGGACAGGGGGGGAGATGGCTACACCTTC,CASSYAWDRGGDGYTF
TRBJ2-3,-,TRBV12-3/TRBV12-4,many,TGTGCCAGCCTCAGGCCGGGGCTCGGGGATACGCAGTATTTT,CASLRPGLGDTQYF
TRBJ2-3,-,TRBV7-9,-,TGTGCCAGCAGCTTAGACCCCCCGGTGCTGTATTTT,CASSLDPPVLYF
TRBJ2-1,TRBD2,TRBV29-1,many,TGCAGCGTCGTTAGCGGGGAAAGGGATGAGCAGTTCTTC,CSVVSGERDEQFF
TRBJ2-1,TRBD1,TRBV6-2/TRBV6-3,-,TGTGCCAGCAGTTCCGGGACAGAGATCTACAATGAGCAGTTCTTC,CASSSGTEIYNEQFF
TRBJ2-3,-,TRBV20-1,few,TGCAGTGCTAGAGATCAGGTTGAGGGTTCTTTCACAGATACGCAGTATTTT,CSARDQVEGSFTDTQYF
TRBJ1-1,-,TRBV30,-,TGTGCCTGGAGTGGGACTTCTGGGAGAGGAGCTTTCTTT,CAWSGTSGRGAFF
TRBJ2-5,TRBD2,TRBV24-1,few,TGTGCCACCAGTGATTTGCGGGAGGGCTTCCAAGAGACCCAGTACTTC,CATSDLREGFQETQYF
TRBJ2-7,-,TRBV12-3/TRBV12-4,-,TGTGCCAGCAGTTTCCGAGGGTACAGGGTCCGTTCCTACGAGCAGTACTTC,CASSFRGYRVRSYEQYF
TRBJ1-5,-,TRBV24-1,-,TGTGCCACCAGTGATTCTGGGACATCGTATAGCAATCAGCCCCAGCATTTT,CATSDSGTSYSNQPQHF
TRBJ2-1,-,TRBV20-1,few,TGCAGTGCCCACAAGGGGGGCGTCTACAATGAGCAGTTCTTC,CSAHKGGVYNEQFF
TRBJ2-7,TRBD1,TRBV28,-,TGTGCCAGCAGTTTTGACAGGGGCGGGGAGCAGTACTTC,CASSFDRGGEQYF